The 18 T cell receptor beta chains below were found in one sample sequenced in a study of blood T cell repertoires in COVID-19. The data were produced by immunoSEQ multiplex PCR, yet TCRdb's version contains in-frame clones alone and is incomplete. The data show under 350,000 clones, with 80% to 90% seen just once and about 4% held by the top ten. Material: PBMCs or T cells enriched from blood (not recorded which). The receptors shown here come from a man younger than 45 who had recovered from COVID-19.

The genes are TRBV19 and TRBJ1-5, with no clear D. This CDR3 has 13 amino acids. V was trimmed by 10 bases and J by 2 bases, leaving 12 bases between them. Germline V CDR1 and CDR2: LNHDA, SQIVND (reference sequence). CDR3 amino acids: CATRPSGNQPQHF. In DNA form, the CDR3 reads TGTGCCACCCGTCCCTCCGGCAATCAGCCCCAGCATTTT. Full variable domain (missing parts from reference TRBV19 and TRBJ1-5): DGGITQSPKYLFRKEGQNVTLSCEQNLNHDAMYWYRQDPGQGLRLIYYSQIVNDFQKGDIAEGYSVSREKKESFPLTVTSAQKNPTAFYLCATRPSGNQPQHFGDGTRLSIL.

This chain links TRBV7-9 with TRBJ2-6; no clear D. This CDR3 is 13 amino acids long. The germline CDR1 and CDR2 sequences are SEHNR and FQNEAQ (reference sequence). Trimming removed 5 bases at V and 2 bases at J, with 4 bases between. DNA for the CDR3: TGTGCCAGCAGCACTACTGGGGCCAACGTCCTGACTTTC. It codes for CASSTTGANVLTF.

This clone was seen a few times. The chain is built from TRBV6-5 and TRBJ1-6, with 10 bases that match TRBD1. The ends lost 2 bases at V and 7 bases at J; junction bases unmatched: 2. Looked up from germline, CDR1 is MNHEY and CDR2 is SVGAGI. The CDR3 consists of 15 residues. The CDR3 is CASSYRTGGNSPLHF. In DNA form, the CDR3 reads TGTGCCAGCAGTTACCGGACAGGGGGAAATTCACCCCTCCACTTT.

The V gene is TRBV28, the J gene TRBJ1-3; D not certain. The germline CDR1 and CDR2 sequences are MDHEN and SYDVKM. The CDR3 spans 14 residues. With 3 bases removed from V and 0 bases from J, the gap between germline ends came to 6 bases. CDR3 loop: CASSFGSSGNTIYF. The CDR3 coding sequence is TGTGCCAGCAGTTTTGGGAGCTCTGGAAACACCATATATTTT.

V gene TRBV19 combines with J gene TRBJ2-1, with 7 bases lining up with TRBD1. With 5 bases clipped from V and 6 bases from J, the junction kept 7 bases outside the gene matches. This CDR3 is built from 14 residues. Germline assignment: CDR1 LNHDA and CDR2 SQIVND (reference sequence). This CDR3 is CASSLSAGGNEQFF. The CDR3 nucleotides are TGTGCCAGTAGTCTCTCGGCAGGGGGCAATGAGCAGTTCTTC.

The genes are TRBV28 and TRBJ1-3; 7 bases match TRBD1. The germline gives CDR1 MDHEN, CDR2 SYDVKM. After removal of 3 bases from V and 6 bases from J, the junction contained 2 bases not matched to a gene. This CDR3 region has 13 residues. The CDR3 sequence: CASSFTGENTIYF. CDR3 sequence (DNA): TGTGCCAGCAGTTTTACAGGGGAAAACACCATATATTTT.

This clone turned up a few times. The CDR3, as DNA: TGTGCCAGCTCCCTAAGGGGGACAGGGGGCTACGAGCAGTACTTC. Translated: CASSLRGTGGYEQYF. This rearrangement joins TRBV2 to TRBJ2-7, with TRBD1 matching over 11 bases. There are 15 residues in the CDR3. Germline CDR1 is SNHLY and CDR2 is FYNNEI. Trimming took 8 bases from V and 3 from J; bases not matched to a gene: 9.

The table lists this clone with a count of one. The J gene is TRBJ2-7, the V gene TRBV19; 9 bases are shared with TRBD1. This CDR3 is 15 amino acids long. J was trimmed by 3 bases and V by 5 bases; bases with no gene match: 8. The V gene's germline CDR1 is LNHDA and CDR2 SQIVND (reference sequence). CDR3 region: CASSFTGGLHYEQYF. As DNA, the CDR3 is TGTGCCAGTAGTTTTACAGGGGGCCTTCACTACGAGCAGTACTTC.

The chain has TRBV3-1 (or the pseudogene TRBV3-2) and TRBJ2-7; no definite D call. CDR1 LGHDT and CDR2 YNNKEL come from the germline V gene (reference sequence). With 0 bases removed from V and 2 bases from J, the gap between germline ends came to 5 bases. This CDR3 is built from 13 residues. The CDR3, as DNA: TGTGCCAGCAGCCAAGATGGAGCCTACGAGCAGTACTTC. This translates into CASSQDGAYEQYF.

The chain couples TRBV5-5 to TRBJ1-1, with 7 bases fitting TRBD1. CDR3 length: 15 residues. Trimming cost V 1 base and J 2 bases; bases outside gene matches: 5. The germline V gene encodes CDR1 SGHKS and CDR2 YYEKEE (reference sequence). The CDR3 DNA reads as TGTGCCAGCAGCTTGCAGGGGGGAATAAACACTGAAGCTTTCTTT. The encoded protein is CASSLQGGINTEAFF.

J is TRBJ2-7 and V is TRBV5-1, with TRBD2 identical over 13 bases. Trimming took 6 bases from V and 6 from J; bases not matched to a gene: 6. The CDR3 is made up of 14 amino acids. In germline, CDR1 is SGHRS, CDR2 YFSETQ. The CDR3 DNA reads as TGCGCCAGCACCCCCGGGACTAGCGGGACCGAGCAGTACTTC. Protein sequence: CASTPGTSGTEQYF.

This clone appeared once. The chain links TRBV5-4 to TRBJ1-1; TRBD1 aligns across 10 bases. The germline gives CDR1 SGHNT, CDR2 YYREEE (reference sequence). V lost 1 base, J lost 1 base, and 7 bases stayed unmatched. This CDR3 is 17 amino acids long. CDR3 sequence: CASSLPDRGTSNTEAFF. As DNA, the CDR3 is TGTGCCAGCAGCTTGCCGGACAGGGGGACGTCGAACACTGAAGCTTTCTTT.

This chain connects TRBV6-5 to TRBJ2-7, with a possible D match to TRBD1 (6 bases). Trimming left V 5 bases short and J 3 bases short, with 17 bases between. The CDR3 sequence is 15 residues long. Looked up from germline, CDR1 is MNHEY and CDR2 is SVGAGI. The CDR3 sequence: CASSPPKTGYYEQYF. The CDR3 DNA follows: TGTGCCAGCAGTCCCCCGAAGACAGGCTACTACGAGCAGTACTTC.

The chain couples TRBV5-1 to TRBJ2-7; perhaps TRBD1 as D (6 bases). V was cut by 1 base and J by 1 base, with 9 bases left in between. Germline CDR1 SGHRS, CDR2 YFSETQ. CDR3 length equals 14 residues. CDR3 loop: CASSLSQGSYEQYF. The CDR3 DNA reads as TGCGCCAGCAGCTTGTCGCAGGGGTCCTACGAGCAGTACTTC.

The table lists this clone with a few counts. The chain's CDR3 is CASSLVQYTEAFF. The CDR3 region has the DNA TGCGCCAGCAGCTTGGTACAGTACACTGAAGCTTTCTTT. This chain links TRBV5-1 with TRBJ1-1; D is uncertain. This CDR3 is built from 13 residues. Per germline, CDR1 SGHRS and CDR2 YFSETQ. Trimming took 0 bases from V and 3 from J, leaving 6 bases between them.

The J gene is TRBJ1-3, the V gene TRBV5-1; tentative D call: TRBD1 (6 bases). This CDR3 spans 14 amino acids. The germline V and J ends were trimmed by 4 bases and 3 bases, with 11 bases remaining between them. The V gene's germline CDR1 is SGHRS and CDR2 YFSETQ. The CDR3: CASSADSRGNTIYF. The CDR3 DNA follows: TGCGCCAGCAGCGCGGACAGCCGTGGAAACACCATATATTTT.

This chain connects TRBV19 to TRBJ1-2, with TRBD1 identical over 9 bases. Germline V gene data show CDR1 as LNHDA and CDR2 as SQIVND (reference sequence). With 6 bases clipped from V and 1 base from J, the junction kept 18 bases outside the gene matches. This CDR3 is 19 amino acids long. CDR3 bases: TGTGCCAGTAGCCCATTTACCGGGACAGGGCGCTTTATTAACTATGGCTACACCTTC. This sequence encodes CASSPFTGTGRFINYGYTF.

J is TRBJ1-1 and V is TRBV12-3 or TRBV12-4, with a weak D call TRBD1 (5 bases). Deletions cut 6 bases from V and 11 bases from J, with 19 bases between. This CDR3 region has 13 residues. The DNA for the CDR3 is TGTGCCAGCAGAGGATTGAGGTGGGGGGACGCTTTCTTT. Translating gives CASRGLRWGDAFF.